This is a list of T cell receptor beta chains from one sample in a study of blood T cell repertoires in COVID-19. Sequenced by immunoSEQ multiplex PCR; TCRdb stores in-frame clones only, minus some. The sample contains roughly 410,000 clones, about 90% of which appear only once. Sequenced sample: peripheral blood. These receptors were collected from a woman between 55 and 75 years old with COVID-19, enrolled during active disease. CDR3s include the opening cysteine and the closing phenylalanine or tryptophan. The D gene is left open where the match is weak. Expanded clones are given a class, and other clones once, few, many or no size at all.

abundance: -; j_gene: TRBJ2-7; v_gene: TRBV5-1; d_gene: TRBD1; CDR3nt: TGCGCCAGCAGCTTCGGACAGGGAACCTACGAGCAGTACTTC; CDR3aa: CASSFGQGTYEQYF
abundance: -; j_gene: TRBJ1-2; v_gene: TRBV3-1/TRBV3-2; d_gene: -; CDR3nt: TGTGCCAGCAGCCGATCACGGGTCGTCAACTATGGCTACACCTTC; CDR3aa: CASSRSRVVNYGYTF
abundance: -; j_gene: TRBJ1-1; v_gene: TRBV6-5; d_gene: -; CDR3nt: TGTGCCAGCAGTTATCGGGACACTGAAGCTTTCTTT; CDR3aa: CASSYRDTEAFF
abundance: -; j_gene: TRBJ1-2; v_gene: TRBV9; d_gene: -; CDR3nt: TGTGCCAGCAGCGTTGCGGGGTTCAGCTATGGCTACACCTTC; CDR3aa: CASSVAGFSYGYTF
abundance: -; j_gene: TRBJ2-1; v_gene: TRBV25-1; d_gene: -; CDR3nt: TGTGCCAGCAGTGAATTACTCGAGCAGTTCTTC; CDR3aa: CASSELLEQFF
abundance: -; j_gene: TRBJ1-6; v_gene: TRBV7-8; d_gene: -; CDR3nt: TGTGCCAGCAGCTCAGAAGGTGCCTTGGGCAATTCACCCCTCCACTTT; CDR3aa: CASSSEGALGNSPLHF
abundance: -; j_gene: TRBJ1-2; v_gene: TRBV27; d_gene: -; CDR3nt: TGTGCCAGCAGCCCCCCATGGGAGTATGGCTACACCTTC; CDR3aa: CASSPPWEYGYTF
abundance: -; j_gene: TRBJ2-1; v_gene: TRBV7-8; d_gene: TRBD1; CDR3nt: TGTGCCAGCAGCTCAGGACAGGGGGCGAGGGGGCAGTTCTTC; CDR3aa: CASSSGQGARGQFF
abundance: -; j_gene: TRBJ1-2; v_gene: TRBV25-1; d_gene: TRBD1; CDR3nt: TGTGCCAGCAGTGCCGGGACAGGGGAGGCGGATGGCTACACCTTC; CDR3aa: CASSAGTGEADGYTF
abundance: -; j_gene: TRBJ1-5; v_gene: TRBV12-5; d_gene: TRBD1; CDR3nt: TGTGCTAGTGGTTTGGCTCCGGGACAGGGACTTTATAGCAATCAGCCCCAGCATTTT; CDR3aa: CASGLAPGQGLYSNQPQHF
abundance: -; j_gene: TRBJ2-1; v_gene: TRBV4-2; d_gene: -; CDR3nt: TGTGCCAGCAGCCAAGGCACAAGCAGGGGTGCAAATGAGCAGTTCTTC; CDR3aa: CASSQGTSRGANEQFF
abundance: -; j_gene: TRBJ2-3; v_gene: TRBV9; d_gene: TRBD2; CDR3nt: TGTGCCAGCAGCGCTCCACCGACTAGCGGGGAGGATACGCAGTATTTT; CDR3aa: CASSAPPTSGEDTQYF
abundance: -; j_gene: TRBJ2-6; v_gene: TRBV19; d_gene: -; CDR3nt: TGTGCCAGTAGTATAGCCCGGGGACTCCAGCGGACTGGGGCCAACGTCCTGACTTTC; CDR3aa: CASSIARGLQRTGANVLTF
abundance: -; j_gene: TRBJ1-6; v_gene: TRBV9; d_gene: -; CDR3nt: TGTGCCAGCAGCGTCAGAATTAATTCACCCCTCCACTTT; CDR3aa: CASSVRINSPLHF
abundance: -; j_gene: TRBJ2-1; v_gene: TRBV7-3; d_gene: -; CDR3nt: TGTGCCAGCAGCTTCAAAGGGGGGGCTAGGAATGAGCAGTTCTTC; CDR3aa: CASSFKGGARNEQFF
abundance: few; j_gene: TRBJ1-1; v_gene: TRBV10-2; d_gene: -; CDR3nt: TGCGCCAGCAGTAACGTCGAAACAAAGACGGACACTTTGAACACTGAAGCTTTCTTT; CDR3aa: CASSNVETKTDTLNTEAFF
abundance: -; j_gene: TRBJ1-4; v_gene: TRBV5-1; d_gene: TRBD1; CDR3nt: TGCGCCAGCAGCTTCGGACAGGGGAACGAAAAACTGTTTTTT; CDR3aa: CASSFGQGNEKLFF
abundance: once; j_gene: TRBJ1-2; v_gene: TRBV7-3; d_gene: TRBD1; CDR3nt: TGTGCCAGCAGCTCCGGACAGGTTAGAGGCTACACCTTC; CDR3aa: CASSSGQVRGYTF
abundance: once; j_gene: TRBJ1-1; v_gene: TRBV5-1; d_gene: TRBD1; CDR3nt: TGCGCCAGCAGCTTGGCCGAGTCAGGGGGCCTGAACACTGAAGCTTTCTTT; CDR3aa: CASSLAESGGLNTEAFF
abundance: -; j_gene: TRBJ1-2; v_gene: TRBV29-1; d_gene: -; CDR3nt: TGCAGCGTTGGGGGGCTTTATGGCTACACCTTC; CDR3aa: CSVGGLYGYTF
abundance: -; j_gene: TRBJ2-7; v_gene: TRBV3-1/TRBV3-2; d_gene: -; CDR3nt: TGTGCCAGCAGCCAAAGAGACTACGAGCAGTACTTC; CDR3aa: CASSQRDYEQYF
abundance: -; j_gene: TRBJ1-4; v_gene: TRBV6-5; d_gene: -; CDR3nt: TGTGCCAGCTCCAATCGGGGGGGGGATGAAAAACTGTTTTTT; CDR3aa: CASSNRGGDEKLFF
abundance: -; j_gene: TRBJ1-2; v_gene: TRBV3-1/TRBV3-2; d_gene: TRBD1; CDR3nt: TGTGCCAGCGGGTTAAGACAGGGGGGAGGCTACACCTTC; CDR3aa: CASGLRQGGGYTF
abundance: -; j_gene: TRBJ2-1; v_gene: TRBV9; d_gene: TRBD2; CDR3nt: TGTGCCAGCAGCGTAGGTTTGGCGGGGGGGCCACAAGCGCGTTACGATGAGCAGTTCTTC; CDR3aa: CASSVGLAGGPQARYDEQFF
abundance: -; j_gene: TRBJ1-1; v_gene: TRBV19; d_gene: -; CDR3nt: TGTGCCAGTAGGGCCCTGGGGCAGGGAACTGAAGCTTTCTTT; CDR3aa: CASRALGQGTEAFF
abundance: -; j_gene: TRBJ2-7; v_gene: TRBV2; d_gene: -; CDR3nt: TGTGCCAGCAGAATCTCGGGAGAGCAGTACTTC; CDR3aa: CASRISGEQYF
abundance: -; j_gene: TRBJ2-7; v_gene: TRBV6-5; d_gene: TRBD1; CDR3nt: TGTGCCAGCAGCCCGGACAGGATCGCCTACGAGCAGTACTTC; CDR3aa: CASSPDRIAYEQYF
abundance: once; j_gene: TRBJ1-4; v_gene: TRBV29-1; d_gene: -; CDR3nt: TGCAGCGTTGAAAGAATGGGGCATAATGAAAAACTGTTTTTT; CDR3aa: CSVERMGHNEKLFF
abundance: -; j_gene: TRBJ1-6; v_gene: TRBV7-9; d_gene: -; CDR3nt: TGTGCCAGCAGCCCGTTAGGGGGTCCAGGTATTTCTCCCCTCCACTTT; CDR3aa: CASSPLGGPGISPLHF
abundance: once; j_gene: TRBJ2-1; v_gene: TRBV5-6; d_gene: -; CDR3nt: TGTGCCAGCAGCTTGGGTGGCAGGGGCTCCTACAATGAGCAGTTCTTC; CDR3aa: CASSLGGRGSYNEQFF
abundance: -; j_gene: TRBJ1-5; v_gene: TRBV6-5; d_gene: TRBD1; CDR3nt: TGTGCCAGCAGCTACGGGACAGAAGGTCAGCCCCAGCATTTT; CDR3aa: CASSYGTEGQPQHF
abundance: -; j_gene: TRBJ1-1; v_gene: TRBV7-2; d_gene: -; CDR3nt: TGTGCCAGCAGGGCTTGGAGGGAGGGCACTGAAGCTTTCTTT; CDR3aa: CASRAWREGTEAFF
abundance: -; j_gene: TRBJ2-3; v_gene: TRBV5-1; d_gene: -; CDR3nt: TGCGCCAGCAGCTTGGTAATGGATACGCAGTATTTT; CDR3aa: CASSLVMDTQYF
abundance: -; j_gene: TRBJ1-2; v_gene: TRBV9; d_gene: TRBD1; CDR3nt: TGTGCCAGCAGCGTAGGAGGGACAGGGGCTGGCTACACCTTC; CDR3aa: CASSVGGTGAGYTF
abundance: -; j_gene: TRBJ1-5; v_gene: TRBV6-2/TRBV6-3; d_gene: -; CDR3nt: TGTGCCAGCAGTCGGGGGGGGGATCAGCCCCAGCATTTT; CDR3aa: CASSRGGDQPQHF
abundance: -; j_gene: TRBJ2-2; v_gene: TRBV6-6; d_gene: -; CDR3nt: TGTGCCAGCAGTTCCCTAAGTACCGGGGAGCTGTTTTTT; CDR3aa: CASSSLSTGELFF
abundance: -; j_gene: TRBJ1-1; v_gene: TRBV6-5; d_gene: TRBD1; CDR3nt: TGTGCCAGCAGTTACCCGGGACAGCAGAGGACTGAAGCTTTCTTT; CDR3aa: CASSYPGQQRTEAFF
abundance: -; j_gene: TRBJ1-1; v_gene: TRBV6-4; d_gene: TRBD1; CDR3nt: TGTGCCAGCAGTCAAACAGGGGGCACTGAAGCTTTCTTT; CDR3aa: CASSQTGGTEAFF
abundance: -; j_gene: TRBJ2-5; v_gene: TRBV4-1; d_gene: -; CDR3nt: TGCGCCAGCAGCCAAGTTTATAGAGGACAGCAAGAGACCCAGTACTTC; CDR3aa: CASSQVYRGQQETQYF
abundance: once; j_gene: TRBJ1-5; v_gene: TRBV2; d_gene: -; CDR3nt: TGTGCCAGCAGTGGACTCAATCCCCTGGGCAGGGGCTCAATGTATAGCAATCAGCCCCAGCATTTT; CDR3aa: CASSGLNPLGRGSMYSNQPQHF
abundance: -; j_gene: TRBJ1-2; v_gene: TRBV19; d_gene: TRBD1; CDR3nt: TGTGCCAGTAGTATATCCGGACAGGGCCACTATGGCTACACCTTC; CDR3aa: CASSISGQGHYGYTF
abundance: -; j_gene: TRBJ1-6; v_gene: TRBV5-1; d_gene: -; CDR3nt: TGCGCCAGCAGCTTGGGACAGATCTTTAATTCACCCCTCCACTTT; CDR3aa: CASSLGQIFNSPLHF
abundance: -; j_gene: TRBJ1-2; v_gene: TRBV20-1; d_gene: -; CDR3nt: TGCAGTGCTCGCCTTCACTCCGGCTACACCTTC; CDR3aa: CSARLHSGYTF
abundance: -; j_gene: TRBJ1-1; v_gene: TRBV18; d_gene: -; CDR3nt: TGTGCCAGTTCCTCTACACAGGGGAACACTGAAGCTTTCTTT; CDR3aa: CASSSTQGNTEAFF
abundance: -; j_gene: TRBJ2-2; v_gene: TRBV10-3; d_gene: TRBD2; CDR3nt: TGTGCCATCAGTGGTTCCGGGGGGGCGAACACCGGGGAGCTGTTTTTT; CDR3aa: CAISGSGGANTGELFF
abundance: -; j_gene: TRBJ1-2; v_gene: TRBV2; d_gene: -; CDR3nt: TGTGCCAGCAGACGTCGGGGTCTCAACTATGGCTACACCTTC; CDR3aa: CASRRRGLNYGYTF
abundance: -; j_gene: TRBJ1-4; v_gene: TRBV10-3; d_gene: -; CDR3nt: TGTGCCACCGCGGGGGTTGCAACTAATGAAAAACTGTTTTTT; CDR3aa: CATAGVATNEKLFF
abundance: -; j_gene: TRBJ1-2; v_gene: TRBV7-3; d_gene: TRBD1; CDR3nt: TGTGCCAGCAGCTTAGGACCAGGGGGCGGCTACACCTTC; CDR3aa: CASSLGPGGGYTF
abundance: -; j_gene: TRBJ2-3; v_gene: TRBV14; d_gene: TRBD2; CDR3nt: TGTGCCAGCAGCCCGGGACTAGTATTTACAGATACGCAGTATTTT; CDR3aa: CASSPGLVFTDTQYF
abundance: -; j_gene: TRBJ1-2; v_gene: TRBV4-1; d_gene: TRBD1; CDR3nt: TGCGCCAGCAGGCAGACAGGGAAGACGACCTATGGCTACACCTTC; CDR3aa: CASRQTGKTTYGYTF
abundance: -; j_gene: TRBJ1-2; v_gene: TRBV11-3; d_gene: -; CDR3nt: TGTGCCAGCAGCTTCGGGGGTTGGGGCTACACCTTC; CDR3aa: CASSFGGWGYTF
abundance: -; j_gene: TRBJ2-2; v_gene: TRBV3-1/TRBV3-2; d_gene: -; CDR3nt: TGTGCCAGCAGCCAATTCCTTACCCGGGGCACCGGGGAGCTGTTTTTT; CDR3aa: CASSQFLTRGTGELFF
abundance: -; j_gene: TRBJ1-1; v_gene: TRBV5-1; d_gene: TRBD1; CDR3nt: TGCGCCAGCAGCTTGGGATCCGGGACAGGCCTGACAGATTTT; CDR3aa: CASSLGSGTGLTDF